A selection of T cell receptor beta chains follows, all from one sample in a study of control samples from healthy donors and cancer patients. Profiling relied on immunoSEQ multiplex PCR, and the TCRdb table lists in-frame clones only, not all of them. Among about 140,000 clones listed, 91% were seen once. The sample comprised blood. These receptors were obtained from a man between 18 and 35 years old in good health. Both conserved end residues are trimmed from each CDR3. Fields, in order: V gene, clone size, CDR3 protein. Rows may omit the clone size; those that give it use once, few, many or a size class.

V: TRBV27; size: .; CDR3: ASSSGLAGGQEY
V: TRBV19; size: .; CDR3: ASSLGYTEAF
V: TRBV20-1; size: .; CDR3: SATRGPVAF
V: TRBV19; size: .; CDR3: ASSIPDRLGPYGYT
V: TRBV5-1; size: few; CDR3: ASSLGILNNEQF
V: TRBV24-1; size: .; CDR3: ATTQGDPNYDYT
V: TRBV7-9; size: .; CDR3: ASSQSRQEKLF
V: TRBV5-6; size: once; CDR3: ASSPTGGTGNTIY
V: TRBV5-6; size: .; CDR3: ASSLGTGGYEQY
V: TRBV1; size: once; CDR3: TSSQEGGLAFSGANVLT
V: TRBV9; size: .; CDR3: ASSGGGMSNQPQH
V: TRBV18; size: .; CDR3: ASARQVDNSPLH
V: TRBV5-6; size: .; CDR3: ASKQGAGNTEAF
V: TRBV27; size: .; CDR3: ASSLLTSGGPETQY
V: TRBV18; size: .; CDR3: ASSPGTGPYNEQF
V: TRBV20-1; size: .; CDR3: SARRETQY
V: TRBV6-1; size: .; CDR3: ASSEMGTGKVPSGNTIY
V: TRBV11-3; size: .; CDR3: ASSTGTGYTDTQY
V: TRBV3-1/TRBV3-2; size: .; CDR3: ASSQDRGLAGGPRDEQF
V: TRBV9; size: .; CDR3: ASSVNRAATGELF
V: TRBV29-1; size: .; CDR3: SVDTGGSYNEQF
V: TRBV13; size: .; CDR3: ASSLDGETQY
V: TRBV5-1; size: once; CDR3: ASSLVYGMDNSPLH
V: TRBV2; size: .; CDR3: ASSHQGAHYYGYT
V: TRBV6-6; size: .; CDR3: ASSSDRGFYGYT
V: TRBV4-2; size: .; CDR3: ASSQDPQGGANVLT
V: TRBV5-4; size: .; CDR3: ASLATQASTEAF
V: TRBV6-1; size: .; CDR3: ASSEPTGGYGYT
V: TRBV5-6; size: .; CDR3: ASSLVDTQY